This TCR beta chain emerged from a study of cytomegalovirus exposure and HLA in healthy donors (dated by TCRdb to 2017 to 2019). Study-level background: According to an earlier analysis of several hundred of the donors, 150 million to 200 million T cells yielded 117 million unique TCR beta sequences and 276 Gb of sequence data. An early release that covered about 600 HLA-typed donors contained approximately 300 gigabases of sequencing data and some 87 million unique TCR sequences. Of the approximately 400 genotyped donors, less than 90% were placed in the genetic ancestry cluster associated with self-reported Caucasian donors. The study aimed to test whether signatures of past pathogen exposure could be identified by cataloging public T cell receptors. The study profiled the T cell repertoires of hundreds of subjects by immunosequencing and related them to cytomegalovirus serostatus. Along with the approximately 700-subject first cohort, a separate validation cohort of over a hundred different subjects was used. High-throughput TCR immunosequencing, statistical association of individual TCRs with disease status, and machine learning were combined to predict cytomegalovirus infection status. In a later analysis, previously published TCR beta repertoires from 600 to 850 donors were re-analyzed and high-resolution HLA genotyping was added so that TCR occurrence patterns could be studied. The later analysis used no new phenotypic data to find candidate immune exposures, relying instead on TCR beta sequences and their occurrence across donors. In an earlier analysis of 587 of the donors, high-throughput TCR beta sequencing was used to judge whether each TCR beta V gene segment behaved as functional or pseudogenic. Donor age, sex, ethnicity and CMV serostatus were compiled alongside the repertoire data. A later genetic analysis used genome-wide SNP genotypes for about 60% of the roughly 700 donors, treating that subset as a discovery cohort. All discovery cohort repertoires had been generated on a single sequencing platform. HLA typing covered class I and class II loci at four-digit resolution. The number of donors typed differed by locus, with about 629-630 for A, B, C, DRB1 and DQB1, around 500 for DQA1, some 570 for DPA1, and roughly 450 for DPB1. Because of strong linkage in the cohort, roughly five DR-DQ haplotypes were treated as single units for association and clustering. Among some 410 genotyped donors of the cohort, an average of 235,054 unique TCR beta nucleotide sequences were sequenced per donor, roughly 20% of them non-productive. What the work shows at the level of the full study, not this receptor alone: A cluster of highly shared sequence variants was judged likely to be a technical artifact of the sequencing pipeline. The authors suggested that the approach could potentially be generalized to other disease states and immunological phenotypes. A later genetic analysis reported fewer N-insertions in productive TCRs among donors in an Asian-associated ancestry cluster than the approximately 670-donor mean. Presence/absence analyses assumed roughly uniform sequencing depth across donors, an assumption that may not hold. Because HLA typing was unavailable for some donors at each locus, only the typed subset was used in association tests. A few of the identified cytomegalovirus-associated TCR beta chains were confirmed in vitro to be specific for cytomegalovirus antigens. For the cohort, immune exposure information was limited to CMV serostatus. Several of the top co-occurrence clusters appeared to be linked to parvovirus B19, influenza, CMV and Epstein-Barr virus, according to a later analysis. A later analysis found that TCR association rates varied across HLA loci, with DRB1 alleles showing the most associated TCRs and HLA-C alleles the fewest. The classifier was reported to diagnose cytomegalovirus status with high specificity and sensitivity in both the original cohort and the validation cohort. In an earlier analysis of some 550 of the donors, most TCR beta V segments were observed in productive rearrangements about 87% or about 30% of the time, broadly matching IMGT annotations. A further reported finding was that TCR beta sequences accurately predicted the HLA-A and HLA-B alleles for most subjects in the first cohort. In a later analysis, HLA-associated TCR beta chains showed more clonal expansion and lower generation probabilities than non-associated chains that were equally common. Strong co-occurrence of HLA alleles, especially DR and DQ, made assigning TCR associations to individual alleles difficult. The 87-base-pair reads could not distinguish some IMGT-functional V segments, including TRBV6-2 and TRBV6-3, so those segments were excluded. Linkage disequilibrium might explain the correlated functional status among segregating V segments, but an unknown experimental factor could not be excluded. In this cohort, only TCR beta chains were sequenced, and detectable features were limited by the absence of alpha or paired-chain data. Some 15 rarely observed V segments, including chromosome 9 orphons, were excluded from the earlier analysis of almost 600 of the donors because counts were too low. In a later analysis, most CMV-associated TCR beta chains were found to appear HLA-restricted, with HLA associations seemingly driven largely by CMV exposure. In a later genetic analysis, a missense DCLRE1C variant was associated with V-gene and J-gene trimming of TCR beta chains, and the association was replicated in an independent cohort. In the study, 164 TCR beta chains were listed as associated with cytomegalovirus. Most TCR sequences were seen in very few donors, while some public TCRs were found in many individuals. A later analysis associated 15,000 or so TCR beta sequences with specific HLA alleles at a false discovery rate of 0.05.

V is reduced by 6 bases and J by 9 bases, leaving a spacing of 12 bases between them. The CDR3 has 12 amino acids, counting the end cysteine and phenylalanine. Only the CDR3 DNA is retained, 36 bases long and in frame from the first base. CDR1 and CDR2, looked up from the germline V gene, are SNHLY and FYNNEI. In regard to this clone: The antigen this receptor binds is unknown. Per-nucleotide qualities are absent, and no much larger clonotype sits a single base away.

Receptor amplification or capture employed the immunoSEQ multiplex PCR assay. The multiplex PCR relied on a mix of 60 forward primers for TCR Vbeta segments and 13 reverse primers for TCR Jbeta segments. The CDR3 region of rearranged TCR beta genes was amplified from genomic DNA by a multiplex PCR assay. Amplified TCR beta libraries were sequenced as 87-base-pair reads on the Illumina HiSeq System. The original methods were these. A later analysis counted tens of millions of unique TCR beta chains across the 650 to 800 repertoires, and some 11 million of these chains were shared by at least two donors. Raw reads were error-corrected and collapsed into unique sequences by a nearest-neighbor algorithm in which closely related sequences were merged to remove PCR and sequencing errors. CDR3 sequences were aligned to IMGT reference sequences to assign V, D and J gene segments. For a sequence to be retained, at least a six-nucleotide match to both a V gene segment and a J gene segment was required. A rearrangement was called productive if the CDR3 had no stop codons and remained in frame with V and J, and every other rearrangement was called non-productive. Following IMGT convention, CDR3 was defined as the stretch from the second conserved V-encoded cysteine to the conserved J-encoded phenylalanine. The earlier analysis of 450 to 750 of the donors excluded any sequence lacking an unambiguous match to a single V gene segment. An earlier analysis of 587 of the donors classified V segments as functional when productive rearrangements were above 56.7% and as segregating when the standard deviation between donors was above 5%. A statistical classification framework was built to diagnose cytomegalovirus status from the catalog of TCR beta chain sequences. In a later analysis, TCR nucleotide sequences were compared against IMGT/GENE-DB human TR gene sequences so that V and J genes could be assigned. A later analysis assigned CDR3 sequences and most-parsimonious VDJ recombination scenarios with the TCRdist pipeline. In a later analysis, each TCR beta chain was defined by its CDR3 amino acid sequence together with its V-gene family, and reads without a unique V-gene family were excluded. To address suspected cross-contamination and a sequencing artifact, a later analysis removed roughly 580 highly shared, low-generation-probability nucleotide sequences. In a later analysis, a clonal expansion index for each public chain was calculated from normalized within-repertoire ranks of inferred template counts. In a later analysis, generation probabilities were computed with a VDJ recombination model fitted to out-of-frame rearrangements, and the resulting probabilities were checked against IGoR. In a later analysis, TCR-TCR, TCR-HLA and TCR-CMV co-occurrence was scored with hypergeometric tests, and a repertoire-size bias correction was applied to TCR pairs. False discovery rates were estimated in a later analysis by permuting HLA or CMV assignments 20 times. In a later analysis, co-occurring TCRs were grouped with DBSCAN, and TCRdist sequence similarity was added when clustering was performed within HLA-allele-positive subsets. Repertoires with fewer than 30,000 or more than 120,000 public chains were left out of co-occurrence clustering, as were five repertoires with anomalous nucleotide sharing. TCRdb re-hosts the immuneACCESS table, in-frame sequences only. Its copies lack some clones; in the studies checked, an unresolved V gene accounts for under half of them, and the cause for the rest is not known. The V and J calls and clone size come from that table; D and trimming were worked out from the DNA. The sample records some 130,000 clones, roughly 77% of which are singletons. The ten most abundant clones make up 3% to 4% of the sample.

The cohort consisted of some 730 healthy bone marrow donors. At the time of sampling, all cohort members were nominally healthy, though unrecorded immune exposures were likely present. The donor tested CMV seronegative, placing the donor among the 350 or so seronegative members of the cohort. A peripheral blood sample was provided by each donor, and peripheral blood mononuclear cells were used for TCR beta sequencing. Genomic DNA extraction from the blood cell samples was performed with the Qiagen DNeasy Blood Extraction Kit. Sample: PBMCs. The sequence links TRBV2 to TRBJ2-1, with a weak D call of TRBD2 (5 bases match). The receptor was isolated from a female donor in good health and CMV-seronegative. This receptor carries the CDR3 CASSQRWSEQFF. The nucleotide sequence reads TGTGCCAGCAGCCAGCGGTGGAGTGAGCAGTTCTTC.